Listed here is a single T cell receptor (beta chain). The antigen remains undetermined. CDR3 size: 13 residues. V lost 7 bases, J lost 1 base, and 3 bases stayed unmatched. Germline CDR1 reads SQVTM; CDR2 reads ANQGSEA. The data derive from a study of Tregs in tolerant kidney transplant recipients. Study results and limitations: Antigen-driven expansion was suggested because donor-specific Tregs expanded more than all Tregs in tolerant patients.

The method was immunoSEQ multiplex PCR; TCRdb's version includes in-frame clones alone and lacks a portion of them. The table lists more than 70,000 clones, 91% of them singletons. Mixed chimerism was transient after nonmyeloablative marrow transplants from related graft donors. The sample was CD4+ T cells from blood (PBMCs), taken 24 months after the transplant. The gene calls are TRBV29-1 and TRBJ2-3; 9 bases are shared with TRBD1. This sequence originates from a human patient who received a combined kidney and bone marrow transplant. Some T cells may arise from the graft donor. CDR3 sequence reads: CSARQGGTDTQYF. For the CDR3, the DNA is TGCAGCGCACGACAGGGGGGCACAGATACGCAGTATTTT.